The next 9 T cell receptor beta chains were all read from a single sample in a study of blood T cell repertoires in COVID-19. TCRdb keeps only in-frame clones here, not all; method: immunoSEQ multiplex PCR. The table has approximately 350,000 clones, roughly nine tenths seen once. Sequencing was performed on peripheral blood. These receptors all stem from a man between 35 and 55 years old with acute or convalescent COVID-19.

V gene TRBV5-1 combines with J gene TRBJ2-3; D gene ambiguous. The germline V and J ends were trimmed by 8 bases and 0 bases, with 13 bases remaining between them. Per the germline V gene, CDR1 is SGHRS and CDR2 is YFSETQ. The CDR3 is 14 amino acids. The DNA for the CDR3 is TGCGCCAGTACGACAAACCCTAGCACAGATACGCAGTATTTT. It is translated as CASTTNPSTDTQYF.

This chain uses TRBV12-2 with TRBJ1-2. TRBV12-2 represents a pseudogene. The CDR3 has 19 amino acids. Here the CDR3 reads CASRLRALLRDGDCYGYTF. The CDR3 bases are TGTGCAAGTCGCTTAAGGGCCTTACTTCGGGATGGAGATTGCTATGGCTACACCTTC.

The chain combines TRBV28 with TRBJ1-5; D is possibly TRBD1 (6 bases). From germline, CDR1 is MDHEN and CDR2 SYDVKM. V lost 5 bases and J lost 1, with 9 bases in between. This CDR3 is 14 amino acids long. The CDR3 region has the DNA TGTGCCAGCAGTGTACAGGGAAGCAATCAGCCCCAGCATTTT. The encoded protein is CASSVQGSNQPQHF.

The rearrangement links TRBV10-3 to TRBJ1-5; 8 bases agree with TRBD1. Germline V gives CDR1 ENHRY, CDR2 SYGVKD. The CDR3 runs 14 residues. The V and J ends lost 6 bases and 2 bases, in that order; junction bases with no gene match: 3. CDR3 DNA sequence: TGTGCCATCAGACCGGACAGGGGCAATCAGCCCCAGCATTTT. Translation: CAIRPDRGNQPQHF.

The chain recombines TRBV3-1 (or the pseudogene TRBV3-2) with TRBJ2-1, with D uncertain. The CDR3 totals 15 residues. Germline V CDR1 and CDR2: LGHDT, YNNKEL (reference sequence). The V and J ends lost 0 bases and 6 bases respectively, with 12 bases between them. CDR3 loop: CASSQDIGSANEQFF. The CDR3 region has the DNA TGTGCCAGCAGCCAAGATATCGGGTCCGCCAATGAGCAGTTCTTC.

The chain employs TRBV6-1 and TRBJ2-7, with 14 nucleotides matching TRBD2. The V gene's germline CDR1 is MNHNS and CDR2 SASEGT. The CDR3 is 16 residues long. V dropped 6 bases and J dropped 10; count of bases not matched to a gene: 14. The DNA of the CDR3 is TGTGCCAGCAGGGAACTACCGACTAGCGGGAGGGCCGGACAGTACTTC. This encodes CASRELPTSGRAGQYF.

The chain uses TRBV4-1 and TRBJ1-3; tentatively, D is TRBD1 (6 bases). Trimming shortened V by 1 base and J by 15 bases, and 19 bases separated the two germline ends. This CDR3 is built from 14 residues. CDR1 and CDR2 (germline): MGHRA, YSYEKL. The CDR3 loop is CASSQVGAARGRYF. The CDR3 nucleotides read TGCGCCAGCAGCCAAGTGGGAGCGGCTAGGGGGAGATATTTT.

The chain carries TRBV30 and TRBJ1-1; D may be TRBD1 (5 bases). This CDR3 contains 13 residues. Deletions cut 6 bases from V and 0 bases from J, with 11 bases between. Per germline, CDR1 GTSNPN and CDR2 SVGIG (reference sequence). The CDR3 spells CACKGALNTEAFF. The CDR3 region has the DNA TGTGCCTGCAAAGGGGCCCTGAACACTGAAGCTTTCTTT.

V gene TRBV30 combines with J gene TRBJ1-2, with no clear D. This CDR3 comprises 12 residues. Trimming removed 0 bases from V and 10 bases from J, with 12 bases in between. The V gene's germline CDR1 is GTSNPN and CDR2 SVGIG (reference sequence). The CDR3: CAWSVGGYDYTF. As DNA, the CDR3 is TGTGCCTGGAGTGTCGGAGGATACGACTACACCTTC. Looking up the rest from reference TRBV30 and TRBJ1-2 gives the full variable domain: SQTIHQWPATLVQPVGSPLSLECTVEGTSNPNLYWYRQAAGRGLQLLFYSVGIGQISSEVPQNLSASRPQDRQFILSSKKLLLSDSGFYLCAWSVGGYDYTFGSGTRLTVV.